There are a few counts of the clone carrying this T cell receptor (beta chain). What it recognizes is unknown. Only in-frame clones appear in the TCRdb table, and some are missing; sequencing was by immunoSEQ multiplex PCR. The sample lists 55,000 to 70,000 clones, around nine tenths occurring once. The V segment lost 6 bases and the J segment 15 bases; nucleotides outside the gene matches: 7. The CDR3 covers 13 residues. CDR1 and CDR2 from the germline V gene are MNHNS and SASEGT. The donors were members of the validation cohort comprising 100 to 150 subjects, separate from the roughly 690-subject first cohort. The sample originates from a study of cytomegalovirus exposure and HLA in healthy donors. Study-wide results and limits: The dataset shows that most TCR sequences were rare, while some public TCRs occurred in many donors.

The TCR originated in a woman aged 18 to 35 in good health and CMV-seronegative. J is TRBJ2-4 and V is TRBV6-1; TRBD2 agrees at 14 bases. Input material: PBMCs. CDR3 nucleotide sequence: TGTGCCAGCAGGGGGACTAGCGGGGGTGTGTCGTACTTC. Amino acid sequence: CASRGTSGGVSYF.